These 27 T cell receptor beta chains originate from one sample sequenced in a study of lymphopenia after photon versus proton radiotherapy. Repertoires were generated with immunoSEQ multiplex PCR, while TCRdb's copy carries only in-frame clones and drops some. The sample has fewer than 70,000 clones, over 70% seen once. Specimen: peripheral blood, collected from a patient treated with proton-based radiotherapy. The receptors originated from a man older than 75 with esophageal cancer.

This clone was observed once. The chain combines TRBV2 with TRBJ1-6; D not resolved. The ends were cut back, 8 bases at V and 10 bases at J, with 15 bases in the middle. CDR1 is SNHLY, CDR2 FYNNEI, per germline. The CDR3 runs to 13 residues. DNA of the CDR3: TGTGCCAGCGATTATGCCGTCAGCTCACCCCTCCACTTT. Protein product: CASDYAVSSPLHF.

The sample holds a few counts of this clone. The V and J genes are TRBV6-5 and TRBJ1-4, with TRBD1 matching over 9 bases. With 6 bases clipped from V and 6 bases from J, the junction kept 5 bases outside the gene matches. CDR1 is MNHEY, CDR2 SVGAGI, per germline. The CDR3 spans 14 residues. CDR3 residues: CASRGTGPDEKLFF. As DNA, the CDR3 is TGTGCCAGCAGGGGGACAGGGCCAGATGAAAAACTGTTTTTT.

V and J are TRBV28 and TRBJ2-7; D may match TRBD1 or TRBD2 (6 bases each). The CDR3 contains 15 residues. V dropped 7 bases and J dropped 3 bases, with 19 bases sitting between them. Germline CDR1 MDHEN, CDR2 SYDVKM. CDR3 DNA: TGTGCCAGCATCAACCGGGGGCAGGGACACTACGAGCAGTACTTC. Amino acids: CASINRGQGHYEQYF.

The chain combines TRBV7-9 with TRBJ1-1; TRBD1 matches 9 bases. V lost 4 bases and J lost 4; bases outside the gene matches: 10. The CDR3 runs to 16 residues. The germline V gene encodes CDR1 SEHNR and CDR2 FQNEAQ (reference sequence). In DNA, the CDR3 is TGTGCCAGCAGCTCACTTAGGGGACAGGGTGGCACTGAAGCTTTCTTT. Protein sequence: CASSSLRGQGGTEAFF.

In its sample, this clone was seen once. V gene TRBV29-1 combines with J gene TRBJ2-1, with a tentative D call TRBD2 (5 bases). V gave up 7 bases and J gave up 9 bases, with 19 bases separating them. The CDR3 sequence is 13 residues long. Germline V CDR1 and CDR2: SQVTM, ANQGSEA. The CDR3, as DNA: TGCAGCGCCCGAGGGCCATTCATAGGTGAGCAGTTCTTC. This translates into CSARGPFIGEQFF.

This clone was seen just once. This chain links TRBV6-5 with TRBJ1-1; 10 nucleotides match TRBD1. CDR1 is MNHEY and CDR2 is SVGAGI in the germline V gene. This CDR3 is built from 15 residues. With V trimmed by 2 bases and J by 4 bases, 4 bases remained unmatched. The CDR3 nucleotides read TGTGCCAGCAGTTACGGGACAGGGGTCGGCACTGAAGCTTTCTTT. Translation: CASSYGTGVGTEAFF.

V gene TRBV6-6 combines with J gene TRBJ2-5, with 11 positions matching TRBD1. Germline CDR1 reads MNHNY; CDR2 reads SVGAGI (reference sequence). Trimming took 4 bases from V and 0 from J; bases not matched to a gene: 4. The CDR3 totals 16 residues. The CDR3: CASSSPDRGHQETQYF. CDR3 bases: TGTGCCAGCAGTTCCCCGGACAGGGGGCACCAAGAGACCCAGTACTTC.

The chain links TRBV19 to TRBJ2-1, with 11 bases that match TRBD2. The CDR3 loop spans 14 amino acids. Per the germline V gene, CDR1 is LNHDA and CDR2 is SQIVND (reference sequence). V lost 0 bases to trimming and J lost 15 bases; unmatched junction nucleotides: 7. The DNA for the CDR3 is TGTGCCAGTAGTATAGACGGGACTAGCGGCTCTGCGTTCTTC. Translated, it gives CASSIDGTSGSAFF.

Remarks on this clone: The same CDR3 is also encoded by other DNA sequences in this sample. The CDR3 DNA is TGTGCCAGCAGGGGGGCAGCCTACGAGCAGTACTTC. Its translation is CASRGAAYEQYF. The chain is built from TRBV2 and TRBJ2-7; D may be TRBD1 (6 bases). This CDR3 is 12 amino acids long. The germline V and J ends were trimmed by 6 bases and 2 bases, with 8 bases remaining between them. The germline gives CDR1 SNHLY, CDR2 FYNNEI.

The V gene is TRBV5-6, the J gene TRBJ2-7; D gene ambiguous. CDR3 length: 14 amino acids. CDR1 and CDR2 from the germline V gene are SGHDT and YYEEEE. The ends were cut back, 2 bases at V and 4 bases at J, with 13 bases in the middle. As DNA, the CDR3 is TGTGCCAGCAGCTTAGATGTAGGGAATTACGAGCAGTACTTC. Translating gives CASSLDVGNYEQYF.

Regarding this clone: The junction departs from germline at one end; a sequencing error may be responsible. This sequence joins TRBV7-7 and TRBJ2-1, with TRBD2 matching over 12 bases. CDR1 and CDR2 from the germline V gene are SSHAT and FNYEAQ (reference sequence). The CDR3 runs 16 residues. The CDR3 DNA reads TGTGCTAGCAGCTTAGCTAGCGGGGGGGCCTACAATGAGCAGTTCTTC. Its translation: CASSLASGGAYNEQFF.

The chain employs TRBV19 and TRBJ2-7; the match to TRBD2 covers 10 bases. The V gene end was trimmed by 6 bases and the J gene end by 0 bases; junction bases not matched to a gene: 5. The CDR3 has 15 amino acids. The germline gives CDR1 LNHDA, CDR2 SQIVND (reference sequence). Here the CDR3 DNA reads TGTGCCAGTAGGTCACTAGCGGGGAGCTCCTACGAGCAGTACTTC. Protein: CASRSLAGSSYEQYF.

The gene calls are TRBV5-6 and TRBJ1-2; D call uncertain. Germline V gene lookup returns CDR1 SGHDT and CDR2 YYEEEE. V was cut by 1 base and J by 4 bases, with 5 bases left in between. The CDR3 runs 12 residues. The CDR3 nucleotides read TGTGCCAGCAGCTTGACCGTCTATGGCTACACCTTC. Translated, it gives CASSLTVYGYTF.

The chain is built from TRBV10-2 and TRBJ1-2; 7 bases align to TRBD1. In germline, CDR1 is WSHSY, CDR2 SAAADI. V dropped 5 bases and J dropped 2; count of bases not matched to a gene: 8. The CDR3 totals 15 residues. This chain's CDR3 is CASSRGRGPNYGYTF. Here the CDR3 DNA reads TGCGCCAGCAGTAGGGGGCGGGGACCCAACTATGGCTACACCTTC.

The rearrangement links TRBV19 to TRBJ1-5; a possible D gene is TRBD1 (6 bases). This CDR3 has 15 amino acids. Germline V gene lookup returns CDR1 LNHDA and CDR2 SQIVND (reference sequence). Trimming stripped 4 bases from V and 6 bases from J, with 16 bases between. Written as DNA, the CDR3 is TGTGCCAGTAGTACAGAACAGGGATTGAGTCAGCCCCAGCATTTT. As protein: CASSTEQGLSQPQHF.

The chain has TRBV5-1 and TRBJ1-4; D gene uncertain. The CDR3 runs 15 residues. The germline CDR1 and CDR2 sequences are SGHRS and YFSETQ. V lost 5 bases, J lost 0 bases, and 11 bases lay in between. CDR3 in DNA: TGCGCCAGCAGTTATGGGCCGGCAACTAATGAAAAACTGTTTTTT. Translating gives CASSYGPATNEKLFF. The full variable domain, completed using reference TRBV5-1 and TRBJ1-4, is KAGVTQTPRYLIKTRGQQVTLSCSPISGHRSVSWYQQTPGQGLQFLFEYFSETQRNKGNFPGRFSGRQFSNSRSEMNVSTLELGDSALYLCASSYGPATNEKLFFGSGTQLSVL.

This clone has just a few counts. The CDR3, as DNA: TGTGCCAGCAGTGAAGGGACGACCCACAATGAGCAGTTCTTC. Translation: CASSEGTTHNEQFF. V and J are TRBV2 and TRBJ2-1; D unclear. This CDR3 is 14 amino acids long. CDR1 is SNHLY and CDR2 is FYNNEI in the germline V gene. V shed 1 base and J shed 5 bases, with 9 bases lying between them.

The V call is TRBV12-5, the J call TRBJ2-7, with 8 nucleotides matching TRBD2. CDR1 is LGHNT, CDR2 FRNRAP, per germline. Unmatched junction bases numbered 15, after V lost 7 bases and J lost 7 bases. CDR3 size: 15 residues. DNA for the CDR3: TGTGCTAGTGCCTTAGAAGGCGGGAGGTTCGGAGAGCAGTACTTC. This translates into CASALEGGRFGEQYF.

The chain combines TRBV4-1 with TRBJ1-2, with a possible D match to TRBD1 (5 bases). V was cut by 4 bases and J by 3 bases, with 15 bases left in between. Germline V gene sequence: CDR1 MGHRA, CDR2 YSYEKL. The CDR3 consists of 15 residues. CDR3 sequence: CASSLTGTADYGYTF. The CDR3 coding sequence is TGCGCCAGCAGCCTAACCGGGACGGCGGACTATGGCTACACCTTC.

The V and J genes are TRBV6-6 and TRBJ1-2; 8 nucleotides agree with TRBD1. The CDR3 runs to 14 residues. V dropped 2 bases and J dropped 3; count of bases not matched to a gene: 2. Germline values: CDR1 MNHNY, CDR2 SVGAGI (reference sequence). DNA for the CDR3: TGTGCCAGCAGTTACCAGGACAGGGACTATGGCTACACCTTC. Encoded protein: CASSYQDRDYGYTF.

CDR3 in amino acids: CASIDDAGIGGEQYF. The CDR3 region has the DNA TGTGCCAGCATCGACGATGCCGGGATCGGGGGCGAGCAGTACTTC. The rearrangement uses TRBV5-4 and TRBJ2-7, with D maybe TRBD2 (6 bases). This CDR3 is built from 15 residues. Germline V lookup: CDR1 SGHNT, CDR2 YYREEE (reference sequence). Trimming removed 6 bases at V and 6 bases at J, with 22 bases between.

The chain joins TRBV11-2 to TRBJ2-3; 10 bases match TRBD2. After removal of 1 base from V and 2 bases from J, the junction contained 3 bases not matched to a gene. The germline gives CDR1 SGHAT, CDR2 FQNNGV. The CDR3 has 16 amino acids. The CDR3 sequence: CASSLGLAGDTDTQYF. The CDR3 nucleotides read TGTGCCAGCAGCTTAGGTCTAGCGGGAGACACAGATACGCAGTATTTT.

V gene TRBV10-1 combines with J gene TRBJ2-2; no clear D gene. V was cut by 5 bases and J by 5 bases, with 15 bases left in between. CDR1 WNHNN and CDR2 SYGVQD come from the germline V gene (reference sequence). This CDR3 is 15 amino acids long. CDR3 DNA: TGCGCCAGCAGTCGAGGAATAGCCGGAACCGGGGAGCTGTTTTTT. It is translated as CASSRGIAGTGELFF.

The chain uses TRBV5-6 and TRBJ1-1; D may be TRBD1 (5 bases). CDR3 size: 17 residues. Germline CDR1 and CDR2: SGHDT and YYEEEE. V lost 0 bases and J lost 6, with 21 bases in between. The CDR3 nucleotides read TGTGCCAGCAGCTTGGAGGGAAGGAGGGGAGTGAGGGCTGAAGCTTTCTTT. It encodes CASSLEGRRGVRAEAFF.

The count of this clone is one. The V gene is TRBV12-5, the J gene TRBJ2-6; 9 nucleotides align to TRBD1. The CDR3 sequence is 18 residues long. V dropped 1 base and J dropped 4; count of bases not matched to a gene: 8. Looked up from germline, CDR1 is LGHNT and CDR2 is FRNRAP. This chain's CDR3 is CASGLARDRVRGANVLTF. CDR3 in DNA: TGTGCTAGTGGTTTGGCCCGGGACAGGGTAAGGGGGGCCAACGTCCTGACTTTC.

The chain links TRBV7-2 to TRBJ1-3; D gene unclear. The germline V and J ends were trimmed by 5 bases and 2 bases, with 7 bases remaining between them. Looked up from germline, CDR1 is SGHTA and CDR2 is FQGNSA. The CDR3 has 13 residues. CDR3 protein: CASSQGPGNTIYF. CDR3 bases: TGTGCCAGCAGCCAAGGGCCTGGAAACACCATATATTTT.

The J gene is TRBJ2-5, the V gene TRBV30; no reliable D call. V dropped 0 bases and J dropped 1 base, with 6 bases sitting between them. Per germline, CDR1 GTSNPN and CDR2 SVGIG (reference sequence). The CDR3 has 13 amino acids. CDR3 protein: CAWSVNLQETQYF. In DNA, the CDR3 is TGTGCCTGGAGTGTAAATCTCCAAGAGACCCAGTACTTC.